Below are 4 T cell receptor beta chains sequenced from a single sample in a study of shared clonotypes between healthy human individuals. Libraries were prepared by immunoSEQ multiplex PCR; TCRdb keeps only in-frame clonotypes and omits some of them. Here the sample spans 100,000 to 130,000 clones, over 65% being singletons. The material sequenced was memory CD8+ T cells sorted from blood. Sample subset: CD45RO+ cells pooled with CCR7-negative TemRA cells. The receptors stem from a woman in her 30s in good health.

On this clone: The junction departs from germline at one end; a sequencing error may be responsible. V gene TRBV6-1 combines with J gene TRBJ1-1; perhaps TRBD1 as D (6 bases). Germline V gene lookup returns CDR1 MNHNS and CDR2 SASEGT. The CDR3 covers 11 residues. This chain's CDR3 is CASSGGDKAVF. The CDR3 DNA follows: TGTGCCAGCAGTGGAGGGGACAAGGCGGTCTTT.

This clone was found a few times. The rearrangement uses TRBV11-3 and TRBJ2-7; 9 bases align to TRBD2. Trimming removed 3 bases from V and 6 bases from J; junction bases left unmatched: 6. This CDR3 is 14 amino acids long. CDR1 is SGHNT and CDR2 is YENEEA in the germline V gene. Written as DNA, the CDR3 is TGTGCCAGCAGCTTGGGCGGGAGGGCCGCCGAGCAGTACTTC. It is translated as CASSLGGRAAEQYF. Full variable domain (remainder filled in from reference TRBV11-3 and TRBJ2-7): EAGVVQSPRYKIIEKKQPVAFWCNPISGHNTLYWYLQNLGQGPELLIRYENEEAVDDSQLPKDRFSAERLKGVDSTLKIQPAELGDSAVYLCASSLGGRAAEQYFGPGTRLTVT.

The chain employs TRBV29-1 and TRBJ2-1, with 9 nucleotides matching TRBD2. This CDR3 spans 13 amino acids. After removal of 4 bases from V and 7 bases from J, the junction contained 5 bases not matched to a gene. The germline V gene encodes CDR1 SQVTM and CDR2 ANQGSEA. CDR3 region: CSVGSGSINEQFF. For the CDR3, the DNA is TGCAGCGTTGGTAGCGGGAGTATAAATGAGCAGTTCTTC.

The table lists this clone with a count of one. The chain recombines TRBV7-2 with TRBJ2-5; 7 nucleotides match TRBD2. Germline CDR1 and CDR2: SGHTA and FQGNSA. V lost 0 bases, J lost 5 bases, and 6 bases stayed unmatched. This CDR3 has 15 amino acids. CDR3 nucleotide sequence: TGTGCCAGCAGCTTAGCATCCAGCGGGGTCGAGACCCAGTACTTC. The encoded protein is CASSLASSGVETQYF.